The 32 T cell receptor beta chains listed next were all sequenced from one sample in a study of cytomegalovirus exposure and HLA in healthy donors. This PCR relied on a set of 60 Vbeta primers and 13 Jbeta primers. Generated by immunoSEQ multiplex PCR, the TCRdb table keeps only in-frame clones and is missing some. Of more than 150,000 clones listed, about four fifths were seen once; the top ten hold more than 1.5%. Sequencing was done on a sample of PBMCs. The receptors shown here come from a girl aged 10 to 17 in good health and CMV-seropositive.

This chain joins TRBV6-5 and TRBJ2-5; the D gene is possibly TRBD1 (5 bases). Germline CDR1 is MNHEY and CDR2 is SVGAGI. The V and J ends lost 5 bases and 5 bases respectively, with 15 bases between them. This CDR3 region has 14 residues. This CDR3 reads CASSPITGSETQYF. In DNA, the CDR3 is TGTGCCAGCAGTCCAATTACAGGATCCGAGACCCAGTACTTC.

J is TRBJ2-7 and V is TRBV11-3; 10 positions agree with TRBD2. The germline V gene encodes CDR1 SGHNT and CDR2 YENEEA. The CDR3 is 15 residues long. The V and J ends lost 5 bases and 4 bases, in that order; junction bases with no gene match: 8. CDR3 DNA: TGTGCCAGCAGCCCTTACCCTAGCGGGGGTTACGAGCAGTACTTC. It specifies CASSPYPSGGYEQYF.

Written as DNA, the CDR3 is TGTGCCAGCAGCCCAACCCGCCTGGGGGGGCTTAACTATGGCTACACCTTC. Protein: CASSPTRLGGLNYGYTF. The chain employs TRBV7-9 and TRBJ1-2; D perhaps matches TRBD1 (6 bases). Trimming took 5 bases from V and 1 from J, leaving 20 bases between them. CDR1 is SEHNR and CDR2 is FQNEAQ in the germline V gene (reference sequence). The CDR3 loop spans 17 amino acids.

In nucleotides, the CDR3 is TGTGCCAGCAGCCTGCAGGGGGCGCCAAGCTACGAGCAGTACTTC. Translation gives CASSLQGAPSYEQYF. The chain recombines TRBV9 with TRBJ2-7, with 8 nucleotides matching TRBD1. Germline trimming cut 4 bases from V and 3 bases from J; bases unmatched to any gene: 9. The germline V gene has CDR1 SGDLS and CDR2 YYNGEE. The CDR3 sequence is 15 residues long.

The chain carries TRBV7-2 and TRBJ2-3; TRBD2 aligns across 12 bases. The CDR3 is 16 amino acids. J gave up 10 bases and V 1 base, and 9 bases lay outside the gene matches. Germline lookup yields CDR1 SGHTA and CDR2 FQGNSA. CDR3 loop: CASSLGTSGGTGAQYF. In nucleotides, the CDR3 is TGTGCCAGCAGCTTAGGTACTAGCGGGGGGACTGGTGCGCAGTATTTT.

The J gene is TRBJ1-6, the V gene TRBV7-9; 8 positions match TRBD1. The CDR3 is 14 residues long. V was clipped by 5 bases and J by 6 bases; unmatched bases: 3. Germline V CDR1 and CDR2: SEHNR, FQNEAQ (reference sequence). The CDR3 protein is CASSPQGGNSPLHF. Written as DNA, the CDR3 is TGTGCCAGCAGCCCACAGGGGGGTAATTCACCCCTCCACTTT.

The V call is TRBV10-3, the J call TRBJ1-1; TRBD1 is a possible D gene (5 bases). Looked up from germline, CDR1 is ENHRY and CDR2 is SYGVKD. The V end lost 5 bases, the J end lost 0 bases, and 7 bases lay between the germline ends. This CDR3 has 13 residues. Here the CDR3 DNA reads TGTGCCATCAGTATGGACATGAACACTGAAGCTTTCTTT. Its protein is CAISMDMNTEAFF.

This clone was seen only a few times. J is TRBJ2-4 and V is TRBV5-6, with TRBD1 matching over 10 bases. The CDR3 totals 18 residues. Germline CDR1 reads SGHDT; CDR2 reads YYEEEE. The J segment lost 6 bases and the V segment lost 0 bases, leaving 12 bases of the junction unmatched. CDR3 region: CASSLAKLGTGVRNIQYF. CDR3 sequence (DNA): TGTGCCAGCAGCTTGGCCAAATTAGGGACAGGGGTAAGAAACATTCAGTACTTC.

The rearrangement uses TRBV5-1 and TRBJ2-1; TRBD1 is a possible D gene (5 bases). The CDR3 contains 15 residues. CDR1 SGHRS and CDR2 YFSETQ come from the germline V gene. The V gene lost 4 bases and the J gene lost 0 bases, with 11 bases spanning the gap. CDR3 amino acids: CASSITGDSYNEQFF. CDR3 in DNA: TGCGCCAGCAGCATTACAGGTGACTCCTACAATGAGCAGTTCTTC. Together with reference TRBV5-1 and TRBJ2-1, the CDR3 gives the full variable domain: KAGVTQTPRYLIKTRGQQVTLSCSPISGHRSVSWYQQTPGQGLQFLFEYFSETQRNKGNFPGRFSGRQFSNSRSEMNVSTLELGDSALYLCASSITGDSYNEQFFGPGTRLTVL.

This chain links TRBV2 with TRBJ1-3; D uncertain. CDR3 length equals 15 residues. The V end was cut by 6 bases, the J end by 4 bases, with 16 bases between. Germline V lookup: CDR1 SNHLY, CDR2 FYNNEI. The CDR3 nucleotides are TGTGCCAGCAGCCCGATCCTGGGAGGGGGAAACACCATATATTTT. The encoded protein is CASSPILGGGNTIYF.

This rearrangement joins TRBV5-1 to TRBJ1-1, with TRBD1 matching 7 bases. The CDR3 has 16 amino acids. Germline values: CDR1 SGHRS, CDR2 YFSETQ. The trim removed 0 bases at V and 0 bases at J, leaving 5 bases unmatched. CDR3 coding DNA: TGCGCCAGCAGCTTGGCAGGGGGAAACATGAACACTGAAGCTTTCTTT. It is translated as CASSLAGGNMNTEAFF.

The chain combines TRBV5-1 with TRBJ2-2, with TRBD1 as a possible D gene (5 bases). Trimming cost V 1 base and J 0 bases, with 13 bases left between them. The V gene's germline CDR1 is SGHRS and CDR2 YFSETQ. The CDR3 is made up of 17 amino acids. The CDR3 is CASSLIATDTNTGELFF. DNA for the CDR3: TGCGCCAGCAGCTTGATCGCCACGGACACGAACACCGGGGAGCTGTTTTTT.

This chain connects TRBV6-6 to TRBJ2-5, with TRBD2 matching 13 bases. V trimming: 3 bases; J trimming: 3 bases; junction bases outside the gene matches: 1. The CDR3 runs to 15 residues. In germline, CDR1 is MNHNY, CDR2 SVGAGI (reference sequence). CDR3 coding DNA: TGTGCCAGCAGTTATGGGACTAGCGGGGAAGAGACCCAGTACTTC. Amino acids: CASSYGTSGEETQYF.

This clone has ten or more counts. The gene calls are TRBV11-2 and TRBJ2-2; weak D call: TRBD2 (5 bases). With 5 bases removed from V and 5 bases from J, the gap between germline ends came to 9 bases. Germline assignment: CDR1 SGHAT and CDR2 FQNNGV. CDR3 length: 13 residues. CDR3 sequence: CASSPQRTGELFF. The CDR3, as DNA: TGTGCCAGCAGCCCGCAGCGGACCGGGGAGCTGTTTTTT.

V is TRBV19 and J is TRBJ1-6; TRBD1 matches at 9 bases. In germline, CDR1 is LNHDA, CDR2 SQIVND (reference sequence). V shed 5 bases and J 0 bases; nucleotides not matched to a gene: 14. This CDR3 has 20 residues. The CDR3 region is CASSPAGTGRPSSYNSPLHF. Here the CDR3 DNA reads TGTGCCAGTAGTCCGGCAGGGACAGGGCGCCCTAGCTCCTATAATTCACCCCTCCACTTT.

The chain joins TRBV7-2 to TRBJ1-2, with D unresolved. Germline V gives CDR1 SGHTA, CDR2 FQGNSA. V gave up 3 bases and J gave up 2 bases, with 7 bases separating them. CDR3 size: 13 residues. Written as DNA, the CDR3 is TGTGCCAGCAGCTTGAGTGAGAACTATGGCTACACCTTC. This encodes CASSLSENYGYTF.

The gene calls are TRBV13 and TRBJ2-2; 7 bases are a match to TRBD2. Germline loops: CDR1 PRHDT, CDR2 FYEKMQ (reference sequence). The CDR3 is 15 amino acids. With 2 bases clipped from V and 1 base from J, the junction kept 1 base outside the gene matches. This CDR3 reads CASSLRGVNTGELFF. Written as DNA, the CDR3 is TGTGCCAGCAGCTTACGGGGGGTGAACACCGGGGAGCTGTTTTTT.

The chain recombines TRBV30 with TRBJ1-5; 7 bases match TRBD1. The CDR3 is 14 amino acids. Germline V gene sequence: CDR1 GTSNPN, CDR2 SVGIG (reference sequence). The V segment lost 0 bases and the J segment 7 bases; nucleotides outside the gene matches: 6. The CDR3 sequence: CAWSVTGKGQPQHF. The CDR3, as DNA: TGTGCCTGGAGTGTGACAGGGAAGGGCCAGCCCCAGCATTTT.

This clone was counted once. V usage is TRBV2 and J usage is TRBJ2-1, with no clear D. CDR1 SNHLY and CDR2 FYNNEI come from the germline V gene. This CDR3 contains 12 residues. V shed 2 bases and J shed 6 bases, with 5 bases lying between them. In DNA, the CDR3 is TGTGCCAGCAGTGAATATAGCAATGAGCAGTTCTTC. Its translation: CASSEYSNEQFF.

This sequence joins TRBV6-5 and TRBJ1-2, with a possible D match to TRBD1 (5 bases). The CDR3 loop spans 14 amino acids. Germline CDR1 and CDR2: MNHEY and SVGAGI. Trimming left V 0 bases short and J 8 bases short, with 13 bases between. The CDR3 protein is CASSYSGGTGGYTF. CDR3 DNA: TGTGCCAGCAGTTACTCGGGAGGGACGGGCGGCTACACCTTC.

The rearrangement joins TRBV4-2 to TRBJ1-1; D is unclear. This CDR3 contains 15 residues. Germline V CDR1 and CDR2: LGHNA, YNFKEQ. Trimming left V 3 bases short and J 1 base short, with 12 bases between. The DNA of the CDR3 is TGTGCCAGCAGCCACACGCTCGTACAGAACACTGAAGCTTTCTTT. It specifies CASSHTLVQNTEAFF.

In the case of this clone: The same CDR3 also results from other DNA sequences found in this sample. The chain carries TRBV30 and TRBJ2-1; possibly TRBD1 for D (6 bases). The V gene's germline CDR1 is GTSNPN and CDR2 SVGIG (reference sequence). The CDR3 consists of 15 residues. The V gene lost 5 bases and the J gene lost 7 bases, with 21 bases spanning the gap. The CDR3 here is CAWRTAQGVPNEQFF. CDR3 bases: TGTGCCTGGCGGACAGCCCAGGGTGTCCCAAATGAGCAGTTCTTC.

This clone has a single count. This chain connects TRBV10-3 to TRBJ1-2; D possibly corresponds to TRBD1 (5 bases). V gave up 7 bases and J gave up 4 bases, with 22 bases separating them. This CDR3 is built from 16 residues. Germline CDR1 reads ENHRY; CDR2 reads SYGVKD. The CDR3 protein is CAITPGPDSSGYGYTF. CDR3 in DNA: TGTGCCATCACCCCCGGCCCCGACAGTTCCGGCTATGGCTACACCTTC.

The chain carries TRBV5-1 and TRBJ2-7, with 8 nucleotides matching TRBD1. Germline CDR1 reads SGHRS; CDR2 reads YFSETQ. The CDR3 is 14 amino acids. V trimming: 4 bases; J trimming: 0 bases; junction bases outside the gene matches: 3. The CDR3: CASSTDRASYEQYF. The CDR3 DNA sequence: TGCGCCAGCAGCACGGACAGGGCCTCCTACGAGCAGTACTTC.

This chain joins TRBV19 and TRBJ2-7; TRBD2 is a possible D gene (6 bases). Trimming removed 4 bases at V and 7 bases at J, with 14 bases between. This CDR3 has 13 residues. Germline loops: CDR1 LNHDA, CDR2 SQIVND (reference sequence). CDR3 DNA: TGTGCCAGTAGTAACGGGCGGGGACGGGAGCAGTACTTC. The encoded protein is CASSNGRGREQYF.

This chain joins TRBV28 and TRBJ2-1; 13 bases line up with TRBD2. Germline V lookup: CDR1 MDHEN, CDR2 SYDVKM. This CDR3 contains 15 residues. Trimming removed 7 bases from V and 12 bases from J; junction bases left unmatched: 12. As DNA, the CDR3 is TGTGCCAGCAAGCTACTAGCGGGGGGGCCGGAGGCGCAGTTCTTC. This sequence encodes CASKLLAGGPEAQFF.

The DNA of the CDR3 is TGTGCCAGCAGTTGTGGCATGCGGTCCTACGAGCAGTACTTC. This translates into CASSCGMRSYEQYF. The chain recombines TRBV27 with TRBJ2-7; D remains unclear. The CDR3 spans 14 residues. Germline CDR1 and CDR2: MNHEY and SMNVEV (reference sequence). Trimming removed 4 bases at V and 1 base at J, with 11 bases between.

This clone came up a few times. The CDR3 loop reads CASRAPGGGEKLFF. DNA for the CDR3: TGTGCCAGCAGGGCCCCCGGGGGGGGCGAAAAACTGTTTTTT. V usage is TRBV6-6 and J usage is TRBJ1-4, with TRBD1 as a possible D gene (6 bases). CDR3 length: 14 amino acids. Trimming took 6 bases from V and 8 from J, leaving 16 bases between them. Germline loops: CDR1 MNHNY, CDR2 SVGAGI (reference sequence).

This chain uses TRBV4-1 with TRBJ2-1, with D possibly TRBD2 on 6 matching bases. There are 19 residues in the CDR3. Germline V CDR1 and CDR2: MGHRA, YSYEKL. The V end lost 4 bases, the J end lost 5 bases, and 27 bases lay between the germline ends. The CDR3 region has the DNA TGCGCCAGCAGCCTAAGGGAGCCGGGAGCGGGCTTTGGGAACAATGAGCAGTTCTTC. It is translated as CASSLREPGAGFGNNEQFF.

V usage is TRBV10-1 and J usage is TRBJ2-3, with 7 bases matching TRBD1. The CDR3 consists of 16 residues. CDR1 WNHNN and CDR2 SYGVQD come from the germline V gene (reference sequence). The V gene end was trimmed by 4 bases and the J gene end by 5 bases; junction bases not matched to a gene: 12. The CDR3 protein is CASSVARQGVGDTQYF. As DNA, the CDR3 is TGCGCCAGCAGTGTGGCGAGACAGGGAGTGGGAGATACGCAGTATTTT.

This clone was counted between two and nine times. The chain links TRBV29-1 to TRBJ2-5; possible D gene TRBD2, 6 bases. The CDR3 totals 13 residues. Trimming stripped 7 bases from V and 3 bases from J, with 15 bases between. The germline V gene encodes CDR1 SQVTM and CDR2 ANQGSEA. For the CDR3, the DNA is TGCAGCGCCGGCAGCGGGCGAAAAGAGACCCAGTACTTC. Amino acids: CSAGSGRKETQYF.

The chain uses TRBV5-1 and TRBJ2-3, with D uncertain. The germline V and J ends were trimmed by 4 bases and 2 bases, with 5 bases remaining between them. The length of the CDR3 is 12 residues. Germline assignment: CDR1 SGHRS and CDR2 YFSETQ. CDR3 coding DNA: TGCGCCAGCAGCCCGTCCACAGATACGCAGTATTTT. It translates to CASSPSTDTQYF.